The entry below gives a single TCR beta chain sequence along with its context. These data belong to a study of blood T cell repertoires in COVID-19. In the original workflow: Using reference gene primer amplification, nucleated cell counts were estimated. The method was immunoSEQ multiplex PCR; TCRdb's version includes in-frame clones alone and lacks a portion of them. The D gene and trimming were derived from the DNA, and the V and J assignments and clone size from that table. The sample lists fewer than 350,000 clones, about 88% occurring once. Germline V lookup: CDR1 SGHNT, CDR2 YENEEA. The CDR3 is made up of 17 amino acids. Between the trimmed V and J ends, which lost 4 bases and 1 base, there was a span of 20 bases. Enrolled through a virtual design, the participants were between 18 and 89 years of age and came from under 30 US areas. Clinical history reported by participants formed the basis on which cohorts were assigned. Before they entered the study, exposed participants had met a COVID-19 case within 2 weeks.

J is TRBJ2-7 and V is TRBV11-3, with D perhaps matching TRBD2 (6 bases). This receptor was obtained from a woman aged 30 to 39 who had been exposed to COVID-19. The specimen was PBMCs or T cells enriched from blood (not recorded which). CDR3 amino acids: CASSSPHGGIGSYEQYF. The CDR3 region has the DNA TGTGCCAGCAGCTCCCCCCACGGCGGGATAGGTTCCTACGAGCAGTACTTC.